A selection of T cell receptor beta chains follows, all from one sample in a study of T cell repertoires in cytomegalovirus infection. In TCRdb, the reads were re-called with MiXCR into one record per CDR3 protein. The sample shows about 150,000 distinct CDR3 sequences, around 30% of them seen only once. Their specific antigens are unknown. This specimen consisted of CD8+ T cells from cultured PBMCs, obtained from culture after CMV antigen stimulation. These receptors were obtained from a human donor in good health (CMV status not recorded). Some clones in this sample may be carry-over from other donors' samples. Each CDR3 is given with its conserved first and last residue. D genes are given only for firm matches. For some rows the clone size is stated as once, few or many, or as a class when expanded; others skip it.

>TRBJ1-2|14|TRBV12-3/TRBV12-4|.|few
TGTGCCAGCAGCCCAATCAGGGCTAACTATGGCTACACCTTC
CASSPIRANYGYTF
>TRBJ2-7|14|TRBV12-3/TRBV12-4|.|.
TGTGCCAGCAGTTTAGCGTATAGGAACTACGAGCAGTACTTC
CASSLAYRNYEQYF
>TRBJ1-5|16|TRBV28|.|.
TGTGCCAGCAGCGTTGCCAGGGAGGGGTTCAATCAGCCCCAGCATTTT
CASSVAREGFNQPQHF
>TRBJ1-2|20|TRBV28|TRBD1|many
TGTGCCAGCAGTTTATTTATTTGGATTGTGACAGGGCACCTAAAATATGGCTACACCTTC
CASSLFIWIVTGHLKYGYTF
>TRBJ1-1|12|TRBV12-3/TRBV12-4|.|.
TGTGCCAGCAGTTTTCCGGGGGCTGAAGCTTTCTTT
CASSFPGAEAFF
>TRBJ1-1|13|TRBV6-6|.|many
TGTGCCAGCAGTCCCGAATTTAACACTGAAGCTTTCTTT
CASSPEFNTEAFF
>TRBJ2-1|12|TRBV20-1|.|few
TGCAGCGGGGACACCTCCTACAATGAGCAGTTCTTC
CSGDTSYNEQFF
>TRBJ1-1|16|TRBV27|TRBD1|few
TGTGCCAGCAGACTGGGACAGAAGTTACTTAACACTGAAGCTTTCTTT
CASRLGQKLLNTEAFF
>TRBJ2-5|15|TRBV6-2/TRBV6-3|.|many
TGTGCCAGCAGTTACAAGGGGATTCTAGGGGAGACCCAGTACTTC
CASSYKGILGETQYF
>TRBJ1-4|17|TRBV7-9|.|few
TGTGCCAGCAGCCCCCCGGGACTCCTTGCAACTAATGAAAAACTGTTTTTT
CASSPPGLLATNEKLFF
>TRBJ2-3|13|TRBV11-2|.|few
TGTGCCAGCAGCTTACTACTCACAGATACGCAGTATTTT
CASSLLLTDTQYF
>TRBJ1-1|13|TRBV20-1|.|.
TGCAGTGCTAGAGCCGAGGGCAACACTGAAGCTTTCTTT
CSARAEGNTEAFF
>TRBJ1-1|17|TRBV19|.|.
TGTGCCAGTAGTATAGACGCCAGCTCCTATGGTGGGACTGAAGCTTTCTTT
CASSIDASSYGGTEAFF
>TRBJ2-3|20|TRBV2|TRBD2|once
TGTGCCAGCAACAAGATATCTAGCGGGGGCCGACAAGGAAGCACAGATACGCAGTATTTT
CASNKISSGGRQGSTDTQYF
>TRBJ2-7|12|TRBV28|TRBD1|.
TGTGCCATCGCCCAGGGGGCCCACGAGCAGTACTTC
CAIAQGAHEQYF
>TRBJ2-1|15|TRBV7-3|TRBD2|.
TGTGCCAGCAGCCTTAGCGGGGGGCCCCCCAATGAGCAGTTCTTC
CASSLSGGPPNEQFF
>TRBJ1-5|15|TRBV7-8|.|.
TGTGCCAGCAGCTTAGAGGCAGGGACCTGGACGCTTAAGCATTTT
CASSLEAGTWTLKHF
>TRBJ1-1|15|TRBV9|TRBD1|.
TGTGCCAGCAGCGTTTCCACAGGGGCCGGCACTGAAGCTTTCTTT
CASSVSTGAGTEAFF
>TRBJ1-2|13|TRBV27|TRBD1|.
TGTGCCAGCAGTTTCCAGGGGGCGTGGGGCTACACCTTC
CASSFQGAWGYTF
>TRBJ2-1|16|TRBV19|TRBD2|many
TGTGCCAGTACTAGACTAGCGGGGGGCCGGCGGCATGAGCAGTTCTTC
CASTRLAGGRRHEQFF
>TRBJ1-1|15|TRBV27|.|.
TGTGCCAGCAGTTTATCAAAAGGGGGGTTCACTGAAGCTTTCTTT
CASSLSKGGFTEAFF
>TRBJ1-1|14|TRBV6-1|.|few
TGTGCCACCCTTAACCGGGACTCAAGCACTGAAGCTTTCTTT
CATLNRDSSTEAFF
>TRBJ2-1|18|TRBV7-6|.|once
TGTGCCACCCGGGGCGCGGGGGCGCCTGAGAGCTCCTACAATGAGCAGTTCTTC
CATRGAGAPESSYNEQFF
>TRBJ2-7|14|TRBV11-1|.|.
TGTGCCAGCAGCCCCCGAGGGGTTTGGTACGAGCAGTACTTC
CASSPRGVWYEQYF
>TRBJ1-5|11|TRBV6-1|.|.
TGTGCCAGCAGTGACGGGCAGCCCCAGCATTTT
CASSDGQPQHF
>TRBJ2-7|14|TRBV18|.|.
TGTGCCAGCCGGGCAGGGGCTCTAGCCTACGAGCAGTACTTC
CASRAGALAYEQYF
>TRBJ2-7|14|TRBV7-2|TRBD2|few
TGTGCCAGCACCGAGCGGGGGGCCGTCCACGAGCAGTACTTC
CASTERGAVHEQYF
>TRBJ2-7|16|TRBV7-4|.|.
TGTGCCAGCAGCTTAGCGCGGGACGACCCTCCCCACGAGCAGTACTTC
CASSLARDDPPHEQYF
>TRBJ2-2|11|TRBV27|.|.
TGTGCCAGCAGGAGGGGCCGGGAGCTGTTTTTT
CASRRGRELFF
>TRBJ1-2|11|TRBV29-1|TRBD1|once
TGCAGCGTCCGACAGGGGAGCGGCTACACCTTC
CSVRQGSGYTF
>TRBJ2-7|14|TRBV7-2|.|many
TGTGCCAGCAGCCCAATCGGCCCTGCCTACGAGCAGTACTTC
CASSPIGPAYEQYF